These 16 T cell receptor beta chains share one sample of origin, sequenced in a study of blood T cells in healthy people across ages. Next came a second PCR, run for roughly 6 to 11 cycles, which used a sample-barcoded 5' primer along with a J-beta primer mix. In TCRdb, the 5' RACE reads were re-called with MiXCR into one record per CDR3 protein. The sample contains about 800,000 distinct CDR3 sequences, about 62% of which appear only once. The specimen sequenced was blood. Receptor source: a man aged 30-40 years in good health.

The chain joins TRBV3-1 to TRBJ2-6, with D possibly called TRBD1 or TRBD2 (5 bases each). V lost 0 bases to trimming and J lost 1 base, with 13 bases between them. This CDR3 is 18 amino acids long. CDR1 and CDR2 (germline): LGHDT, YNNKEL (reference sequence). For the CDR3, the DNA is TGTGCCAGCAGCCAAGATCCGGCTGGGGGATCTGGGGCCAACGTCCTGACTTTC. This sequence encodes CASSQDPAGGSGANVLTF.

J is TRBJ2-1 and V is TRBV7-9; 7 bases are shared with TRBD2. The junction had 8 bases not matched to a gene; V was cut back by 1 base and J by 8 bases. The CDR3 consists of 15 residues. Germline CDR1 is SEHNR and CDR2 is FQNEAQ (reference sequence). The CDR3 nucleotides are TGTGCCAGCAGCTTAGACAGCGGGGTTTTCGATGAGCAGTTCTTC. Its protein product is CASSLDSGVFDEQFF. The variable domain in full, with the rest retrieved from reference TRBV7-9 and TRBJ2-1, is DTGVSQNPRHKITKRGQNVTFRCDPISEHNRLYWYRQTLGQGPEFLTYFQNEAQLEKSRLLSDRFSAERPKGSFSTLEIQRTEQGDSAMYLCASSLDSGVFDEQFFGPGTRLTVL.

This chain links TRBV18 with TRBJ2-1; D is uncertain. TRBJ2-7 explains the end of the DNA better; the J call may be wrong. CDR1 and CDR2 (germline): KGHSH, LQKENI. The length of the CDR3 is 13 residues. In nucleotides, the CDR3 is TGTGCCAGCTCACCACCGGAGTCTACCGAGCAGTACTTC. This sequence encodes CASSPPESTEQYF.

In this sample, this clonotype turned up a few times. This rearrangement joins TRBV7-2 to TRBJ2-3, with 9 nucleotides matching TRBD2. CDR1 and CDR2 from the germline V gene are SGHTA and FQGNSA. Losses at the gene ends were 1 base for V and 4 bases for J; bases not matched to a gene: 3. The CDR3 contains 15 residues. The CDR3 DNA sequence: TGTGCCAGCAGCTTAGTAGCGGGAGAATCAGATACGCAGTATTTT. Translated, it gives CASSLVAGESDTQYF.

This sequence joins TRBV7-2 and TRBJ1-1; D is undetermined. V lost 5 bases and J 3 bases, leaving 13 bases between the germline ends. Germline V gene sequence: CDR1 SGHTA, CDR2 FQGNSA. There are 14 residues in the CDR3. The chain's CDR3 is CASSPGSPHTEAFF. CDR3 coding DNA: TGTGCCAGCAGCCCGGGGTCGCCTCACACTGAAGCTTTCTTT.

The chain joins TRBV6-6 to TRBJ1-5; D remains unclear. V lost 2 bases, J lost 4 bases, and 9 bases lay in between. CDR3 length: 14 residues. The germline V gene has CDR1 MNHNY and CDR2 SVGAGI (reference sequence). In DNA form, the CDR3 reads TGTGCCAGCAGTTACCCGGACGGTAATCAGCCCCAGCATTTT. It encodes CASSYPDGNQPQHF.

The rearrangement uses TRBV4-2 and TRBJ1-1, with D maybe TRBD1 (5 bases). The CDR3 consists of 13 residues. CDR1 is LGHNA, CDR2 YNFKEQ, per germline. V lost 5 bases and J 6 bases, leaving 13 bases between the germline ends. CDR3 sequence (DNA): TGTGCCAGCAGCGCACCAGGGCGGGCTGAAGCTTTCTTT. Translation: CASSAPGRAEAFF.

The chain employs TRBV7-2 and TRBJ1-5; perhaps TRBD1 as D (5 bases). The CDR3 contains 13 residues. Germline V CDR1 and CDR2: SGHTA, FQGNSA. V was trimmed by 6 bases and J by 4 bases, leaving 10 bases between them. The DNA for the CDR3 is TGTGCCAGCAGGGGGCTTTTAAATCAGCCCCAGCATTTT. Translated, it gives CASRGLLNQPQHF.

The chain is built from TRBV28 and TRBJ2-4; D is perhaps TRBD1 (5 bases). With the DNA end fitting TRBJ2-7 better, the J assignment may be wrong. CDR1 is MDHEN, CDR2 SYDVKM, per germline. CDR3 length: 14 amino acids. The CDR3 coding sequence is TGTGCCAGCAGTGGGTTGACAGAAGCCTACGAGCAGTACTTC. Its protein is CASSGLTEAYEQYF.

This chain links TRBV7-2 with TRBJ2-4; 7 bases fit TRBD2. The J call is doubtful: the DNA matches TRBJ2-7 better. The CDR3 totals 16 residues. Germline CDR1 SGHTA, CDR2 FQGNSA. Written as DNA, the CDR3 is TGTGCCAGCAGCCTCGTACCGCGACTAGCTTCCTACGAGCAGTACTTC. Translating gives CASSLVPRLASYEQYF.

This clonotype was observed once. The CDR3, as DNA: TGTGCCACCAGTGGAAGACAGGGCGGTGAGGACATTCAGTACTTC. This codes for CATSGRQGGEDIQYF. This sequence joins TRBV24-1 and TRBJ2-4, with TRBD1 matching over 7 bases. The V gene's germline CDR1 is KGHDR and CDR2 SFDVKD. The CDR3 sequence is 15 residues long. J gave up 8 bases and V 5 bases, and 11 bases lay outside the gene matches.

The CDR3 here is CASSLGGSPRDVDEQYF. For the CDR3, the DNA is TGTGCCAGCAGCCTTGGCGGGAGCCCAAGGGACGTGGACGAGCAGTACTTC. This chain joins TRBV7-2 and TRBJ2-7; TRBD2 aligns across 7 bases. The V and J ends lost 5 bases and 5 bases, in that order; junction bases with no gene match: 18. CDR3 length: 17 residues. Germline V gene data show CDR1 as SGHTA and CDR2 as FQGNSA.

The rearrangement joins TRBV11-2 to TRBJ2-7; 9 bases fit TRBD2. CDR1 and CDR2 from the germline V gene are SGHAT and FQNNGV. Losses at the gene ends were 6 bases for V and 1 base for J; bases not matched to a gene: 10. The CDR3 loop spans 16 amino acids. The CDR3 nucleotides are TGTGCCAGCAGTTCTTCCGGGACTAGCCGGTCCTACGAGCAGTACTTC. It encodes CASSSSGTSRSYEQYF.

V gene TRBV29-1 combines with J gene TRBJ1-5, with a weak D call TRBD1 (6 bases). The V end lost 5 bases, the J end lost 4 bases, and 15 bases lay between the germline ends. The CDR3 spans 14 residues. Looked up from germline, CDR1 is SQVTM and CDR2 is ANQGSEA. CDR3 sequence reads: CSVLSGQNNQPQHF. CDR3 nucleotides: TGCAGCGTTTTATCCGGACAGAATAATCAGCCCCAGCATTTT.

This clonotype appeared a few times. The V and J genes are TRBV11-2 and TRBJ2-1; D gene unclear. CDR1 and CDR2 from the germline V gene are SGHAT and FQNNGV. The V end lost 5 bases, the J end lost 8 bases, and 16 bases lay between the germline ends. This CDR3 has 14 amino acids. The CDR3 DNA reads as TGTGCCAGCAGCATAGTTTCGCAGAGTCATGAGCAGTTCTTC. It codes for CASSIVSQSHEQFF.

The gene calls are TRBV5-1 and TRBJ2-3, with 13 positions matching TRBD2. The germline V gene has CDR1 SGHRS and CDR2 YFSETQ. V shed 4 bases and J 4 bases; nucleotides not matched to a gene: 9. CDR3 length: 17 amino acids. Written as DNA, the CDR3 is TGCGCCAGCAGCGACCGGACTAGCGGGAGAGGTGCAGATACGCAGTATTTT. It codes for CASSDRTSGRGADTQYF.